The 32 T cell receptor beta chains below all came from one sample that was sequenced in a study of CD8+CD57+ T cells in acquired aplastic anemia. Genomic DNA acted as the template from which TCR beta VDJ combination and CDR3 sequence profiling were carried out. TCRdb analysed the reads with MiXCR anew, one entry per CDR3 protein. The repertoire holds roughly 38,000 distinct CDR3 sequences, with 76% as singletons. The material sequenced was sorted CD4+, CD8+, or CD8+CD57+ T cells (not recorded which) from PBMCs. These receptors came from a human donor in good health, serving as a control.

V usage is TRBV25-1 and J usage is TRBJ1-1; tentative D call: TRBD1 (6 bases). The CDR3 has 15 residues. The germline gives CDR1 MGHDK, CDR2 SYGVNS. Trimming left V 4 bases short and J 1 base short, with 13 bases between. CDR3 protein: CASSARQDRNTEAFF. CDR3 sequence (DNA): TGTGCCAGCAGTGCCAGACAGGACCGGAACACTGAAGCTTTCTTT.

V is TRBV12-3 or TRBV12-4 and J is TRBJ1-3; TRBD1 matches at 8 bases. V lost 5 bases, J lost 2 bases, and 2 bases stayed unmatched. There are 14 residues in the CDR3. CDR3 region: CASSPDRAGNTIYF. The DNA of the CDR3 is TGTGCCAGCAGTCCGGACAGGGCTGGAAACACCATATATTTT.

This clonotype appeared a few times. The CDR3: CAISESVAGPYGYTF. In nucleotides, the CDR3 is TGTGCCATCAGTGAGTCGGTGGCAGGGCCTTATGGCTACACCTTC. V gene TRBV10-3 combines with J gene TRBJ1-2; tentatively, D is TRBD1 (5 bases). The CDR3 is 15 residues long. The germline V gene has CDR1 ENHRY and CDR2 SYGVKD. V was cut by 0 bases and J by 5 bases, with 13 bases left in between.

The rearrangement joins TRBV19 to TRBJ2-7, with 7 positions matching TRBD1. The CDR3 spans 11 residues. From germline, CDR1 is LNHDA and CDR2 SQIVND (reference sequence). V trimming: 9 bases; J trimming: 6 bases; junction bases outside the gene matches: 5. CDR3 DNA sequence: TGTGCCAGCGAACAGGGGAGCGAGCAGTACTTC. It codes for CASEQGSEQYF.

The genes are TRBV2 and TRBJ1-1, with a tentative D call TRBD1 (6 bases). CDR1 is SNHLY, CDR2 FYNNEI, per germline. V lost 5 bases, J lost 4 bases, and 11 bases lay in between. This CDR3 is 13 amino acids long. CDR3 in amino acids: CASSLNRATEAFF. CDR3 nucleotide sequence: TGTGCCAGCAGTCTGAACAGGGCCACTGAAGCTTTCTTT.

CDR3 DNA: TGTGCCAGCAGTGGACAGGCGACGAACACTGAAGCTTTCTTT. Protein sequence: CASSGQATNTEAFF. This rearrangement joins TRBV2 to TRBJ1-1, with D possibly TRBD1 on 6 matching bases. CDR1 is SNHLY, CDR2 FYNNEI, per germline. Trimming took 4 bases from V and 1 from J, leaving 10 bases between them. CDR3 length: 14 amino acids.

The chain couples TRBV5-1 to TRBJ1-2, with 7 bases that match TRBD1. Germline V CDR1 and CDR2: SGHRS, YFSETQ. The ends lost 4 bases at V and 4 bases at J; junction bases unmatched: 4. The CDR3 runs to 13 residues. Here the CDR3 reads CASSRDSIYGYTF. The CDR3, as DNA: TGCGCCAGCAGCAGGGACAGTATCTATGGCTACACCTTC.

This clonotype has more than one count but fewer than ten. CDR3 sequence reads: CASSLVGAYEQYF. Written as DNA, the CDR3 is TGTGCCAGCAGTTTGGTAGGTGCCTACGAGCAGTACTTC. The chain recombines TRBV7-9 with TRBJ2-7; D unclear. V was pared by 6 bases and J by 2 bases, with 11 bases between. This CDR3 contains 13 residues. Germline CDR1 is SEHNR and CDR2 is FQNEAQ (reference sequence).

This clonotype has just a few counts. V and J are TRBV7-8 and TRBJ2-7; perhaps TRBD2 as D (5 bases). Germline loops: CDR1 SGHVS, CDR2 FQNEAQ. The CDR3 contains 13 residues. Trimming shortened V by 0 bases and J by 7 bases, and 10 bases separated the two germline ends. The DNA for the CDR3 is TGTGCCAGCAGCTTAGCTGGATCGGGGGAGCAGTACTTC. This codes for CASSLAGSGEQYF. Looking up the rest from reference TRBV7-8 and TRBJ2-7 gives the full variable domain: GAGVSQSPRYKVAKRGQDVALRCDPISGHVSLFWYQQALGQGPEFLTYFQNEAQLDKSGLPSDRFFAERPEGSVSTLKIQRTQQEDSAVYLCASSLAGSGEQYFGPGTRLTVT.

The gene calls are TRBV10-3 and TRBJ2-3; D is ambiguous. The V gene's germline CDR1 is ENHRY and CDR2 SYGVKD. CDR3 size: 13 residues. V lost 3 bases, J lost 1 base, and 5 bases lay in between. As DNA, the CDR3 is TGTGCCATCAGTGATACTGGCACAGATACGCAGTATTTT. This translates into CAISDTGTDTQYF.

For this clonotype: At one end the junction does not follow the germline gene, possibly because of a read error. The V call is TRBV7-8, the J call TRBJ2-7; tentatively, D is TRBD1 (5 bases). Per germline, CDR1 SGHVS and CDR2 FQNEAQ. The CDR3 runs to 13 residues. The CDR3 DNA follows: TGTGCCAGCGGCTTAGTCAAGGGGTACGAGCAGTACTTC. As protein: CASGLVKGYEQYF. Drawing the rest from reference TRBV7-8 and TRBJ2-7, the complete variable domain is GAGVSQSPRYKVAKRGQDVALRCDPISGHVSLFWYQQALGQGPEFLTYFQNEAQLDKSGLPSDRFFAERPEGSVSTLKIQRTQQEDSAVYLCASGLVKGYEQYFGPGTRLTVT.

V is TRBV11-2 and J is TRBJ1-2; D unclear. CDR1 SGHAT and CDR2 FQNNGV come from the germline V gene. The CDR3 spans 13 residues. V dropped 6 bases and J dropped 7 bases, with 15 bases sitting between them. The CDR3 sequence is CASSQVESGGYTF. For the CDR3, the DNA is TGTGCCAGCAGTCAGGTCGAATCAGGTGGCTACACCTTC.

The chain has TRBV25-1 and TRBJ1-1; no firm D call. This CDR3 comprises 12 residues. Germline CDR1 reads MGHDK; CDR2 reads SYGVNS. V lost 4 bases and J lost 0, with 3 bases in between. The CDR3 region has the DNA TGTGCCAGCAGTGGTATGAACACTGAAGCTTTCTTT. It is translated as CASSGMNTEAFF.

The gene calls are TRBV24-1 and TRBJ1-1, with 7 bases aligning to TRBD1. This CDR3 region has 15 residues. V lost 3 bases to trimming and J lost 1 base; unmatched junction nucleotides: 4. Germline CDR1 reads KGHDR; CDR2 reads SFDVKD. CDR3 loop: CATSDPRQGNTEAFF. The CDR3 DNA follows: TGTGCCACCAGTGATCCACGACAGGGGAACACTGAAGCTTTCTTT.

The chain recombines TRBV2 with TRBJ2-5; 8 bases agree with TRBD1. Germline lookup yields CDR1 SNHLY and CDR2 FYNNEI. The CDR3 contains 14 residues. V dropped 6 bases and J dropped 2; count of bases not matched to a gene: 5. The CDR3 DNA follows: TGTGCCAGCAGGAAACAGGGGGGTCAAGAGACCCAGTACTTC. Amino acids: CASRKQGGQETQYF.

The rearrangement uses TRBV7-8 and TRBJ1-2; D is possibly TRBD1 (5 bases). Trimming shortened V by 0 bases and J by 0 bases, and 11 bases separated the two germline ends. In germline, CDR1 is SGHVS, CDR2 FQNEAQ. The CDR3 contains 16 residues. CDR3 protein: CASSLALTAANYGYTF. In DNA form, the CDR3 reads TGTGCCAGCAGCTTAGCGTTGACAGCCGCTAACTATGGCTACACCTTC. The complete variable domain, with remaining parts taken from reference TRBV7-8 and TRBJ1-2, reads GAGVSQSPRYKVAKRGQDVALRCDPISGHVSLFWYQQALGQGPEFLTYFQNEAQLDKSGLPSDRFFAERPEGSVSTLKIQRTQQEDSAVYLCASSLALTAANYGYTFGSGTRLTVV.

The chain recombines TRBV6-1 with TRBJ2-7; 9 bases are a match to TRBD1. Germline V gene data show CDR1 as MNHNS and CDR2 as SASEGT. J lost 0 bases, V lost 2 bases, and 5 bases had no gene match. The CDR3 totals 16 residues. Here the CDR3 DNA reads TGTGCCAGCAGTGAATCGGACAGGGGTTACTCCTACGAGCAGTACTTC. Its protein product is CASSESDRGYSYEQYF.

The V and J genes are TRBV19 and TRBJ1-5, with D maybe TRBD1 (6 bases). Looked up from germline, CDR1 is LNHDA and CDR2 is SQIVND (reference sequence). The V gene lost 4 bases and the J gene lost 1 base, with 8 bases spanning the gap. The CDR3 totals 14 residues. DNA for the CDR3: TGTGCCAGTAGTAAGGACAGCAGCAATCAGCCCCAGCATTTT. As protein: CASSKDSSNQPQHF.

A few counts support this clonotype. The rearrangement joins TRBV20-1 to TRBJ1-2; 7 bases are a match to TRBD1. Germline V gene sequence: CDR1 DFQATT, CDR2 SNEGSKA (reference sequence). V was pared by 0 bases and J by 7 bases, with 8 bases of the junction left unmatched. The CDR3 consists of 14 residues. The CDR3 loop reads CSAREVQGLRGYTF. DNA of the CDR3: TGCAGTGCTAGAGAGGTACAGGGGCTACGTGGCTACACCTTC.

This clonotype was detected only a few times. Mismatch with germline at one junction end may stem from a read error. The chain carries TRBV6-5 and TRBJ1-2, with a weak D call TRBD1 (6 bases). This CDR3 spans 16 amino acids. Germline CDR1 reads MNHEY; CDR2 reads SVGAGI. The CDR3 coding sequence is TGTGCCAGCCGTTTCCCTATTGGACAGCAGGTAGATGGCTACCCCTTC. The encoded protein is CASRFPIGQQVDGYPF.

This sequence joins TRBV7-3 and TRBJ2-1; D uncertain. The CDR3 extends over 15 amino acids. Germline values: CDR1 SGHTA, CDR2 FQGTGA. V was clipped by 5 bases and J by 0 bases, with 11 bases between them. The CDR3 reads CASSPIDSSYNEQFF. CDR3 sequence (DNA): TGTGCCAGCAGCCCAATAGATAGCTCCTACAATGAGCAGTTCTTC.

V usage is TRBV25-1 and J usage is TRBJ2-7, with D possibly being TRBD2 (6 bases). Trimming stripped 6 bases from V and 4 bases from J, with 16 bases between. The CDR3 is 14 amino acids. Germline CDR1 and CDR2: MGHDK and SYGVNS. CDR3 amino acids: CASSLAAGWYEQYF. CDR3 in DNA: TGTGCCAGCAGCTTAGCGGCAGGGTGGTACGAGCAGTACTTC.

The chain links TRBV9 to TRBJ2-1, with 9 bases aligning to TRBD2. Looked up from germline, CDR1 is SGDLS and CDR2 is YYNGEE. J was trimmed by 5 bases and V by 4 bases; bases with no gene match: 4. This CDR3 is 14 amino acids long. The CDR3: CASSRLAGNNEQFF. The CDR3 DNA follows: TGTGCCAGCAGCCGTCTAGCGGGGAACAATGAGCAGTTCTTC.

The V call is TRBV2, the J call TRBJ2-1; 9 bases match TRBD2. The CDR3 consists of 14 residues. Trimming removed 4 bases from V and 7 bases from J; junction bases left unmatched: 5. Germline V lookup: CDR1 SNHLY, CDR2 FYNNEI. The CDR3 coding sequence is TGTGCCAGCAGTGTGCGGGGGGGCTTAAATGAGCAGTTCTTC. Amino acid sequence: CASSVRGGLNEQFF.

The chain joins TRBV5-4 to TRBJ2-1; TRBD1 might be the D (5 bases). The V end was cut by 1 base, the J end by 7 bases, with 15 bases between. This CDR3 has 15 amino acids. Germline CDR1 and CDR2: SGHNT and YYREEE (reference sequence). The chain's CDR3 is CASSLRQGNSNEQFF. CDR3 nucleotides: TGTGCCAGCAGCTTGAGGCAGGGTAATTCGAATGAGCAGTTCTTC.

This CDR3 is CASSLASYSPLHF. The CDR3 DNA follows: TGTGCCAGCAGCTTAGCTTCTTATTCACCCCTCCACTTT. The chain has TRBV7-8 and TRBJ1-6, with D uncertain. The CDR3 contains 13 residues. The V end was cut by 0 bases, the J end by 8 bases, with 5 bases between. Germline loops: CDR1 SGHVS, CDR2 FQNEAQ.

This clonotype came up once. The CDR3 sequence is CASSQGPNYGYTF. The CDR3 DNA follows: TGTGCCTCCAGTCAAGGTCCTAACTATGGCTACACCTTC. This rearrangement joins TRBV19 to TRBJ1-2; D remains unclear. V gave up 11 bases and J gave up 0 bases, with 13 bases separating them. The germline V gene has CDR1 LNHDA and CDR2 SQIVND (reference sequence). CDR3 size: 13 residues.

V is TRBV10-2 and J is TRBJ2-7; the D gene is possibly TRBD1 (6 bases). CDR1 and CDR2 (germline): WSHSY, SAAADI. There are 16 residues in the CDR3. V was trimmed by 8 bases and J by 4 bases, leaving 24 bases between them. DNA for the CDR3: TGCGCCAGCCCTCCCTCGGGACATACTTCGCTTTACGAGCAGTACTTC. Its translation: CASPPSGHTSLYEQYF.

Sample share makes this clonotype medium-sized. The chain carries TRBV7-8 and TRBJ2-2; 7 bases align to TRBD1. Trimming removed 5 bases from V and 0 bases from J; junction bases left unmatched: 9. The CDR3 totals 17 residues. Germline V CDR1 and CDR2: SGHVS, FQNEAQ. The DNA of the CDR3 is TGTGCCAGCAGCCCTAAGAGGGACAGAACGAACACCGGGGAGCTGTTTTTT. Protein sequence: CASSPKRDRTNTGELFF. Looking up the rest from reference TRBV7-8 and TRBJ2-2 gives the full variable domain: GAGVSQSPRYKVAKRGQDVALRCDPISGHVSLFWYQQALGQGPEFLTYFQNEAQLDKSGLPSDRFFAERPEGSVSTLKIQRTQQEDSAVYLCASSPKRDRTNTGELFFGEGSRLTVL.

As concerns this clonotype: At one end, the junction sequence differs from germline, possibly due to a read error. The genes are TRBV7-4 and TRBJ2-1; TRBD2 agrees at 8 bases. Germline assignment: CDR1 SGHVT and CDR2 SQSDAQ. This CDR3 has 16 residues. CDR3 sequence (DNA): TGTGCCGGCAGCAACTTACGGGGGGGCTTCGACAATGAGCAGTTCTTC. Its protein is CAGSNLRGGFDNEQFF.

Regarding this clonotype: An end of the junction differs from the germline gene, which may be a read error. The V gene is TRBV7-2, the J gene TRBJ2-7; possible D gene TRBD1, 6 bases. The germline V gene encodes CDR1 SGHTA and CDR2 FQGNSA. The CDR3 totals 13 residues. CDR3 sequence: CASGLSQGYEQYF. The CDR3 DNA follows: TGTGCCAGCGGCTTAAGCCAGGGGTACGAGCAGTACTTC.

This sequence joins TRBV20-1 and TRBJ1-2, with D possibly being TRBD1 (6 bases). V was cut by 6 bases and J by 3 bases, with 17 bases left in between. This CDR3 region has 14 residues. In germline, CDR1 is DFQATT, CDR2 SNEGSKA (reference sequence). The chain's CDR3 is CSARTTGLDYGYTF. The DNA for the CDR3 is TGCAGTGCCAGAACTACAGGGTTAGACTATGGCTACACCTTC.